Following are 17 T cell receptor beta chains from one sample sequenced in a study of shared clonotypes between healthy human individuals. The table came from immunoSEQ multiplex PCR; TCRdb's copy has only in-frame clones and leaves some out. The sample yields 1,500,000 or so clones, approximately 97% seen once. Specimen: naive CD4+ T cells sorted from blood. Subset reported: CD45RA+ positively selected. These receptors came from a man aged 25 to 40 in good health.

The DNA for the CDR3 is TGTGCCTGGGCTGGACGGAGCCGATACGAGCAGTACTTC. It yields the protein CAWAGRSRYEQYF. V is TRBV30 and J is TRBJ2-7, with D unclear. The CDR3 sequence is 13 residues long. With 5 bases removed from V and 4 bases from J, the gap between germline ends came to 15 bases. Germline CDR1 and CDR2: GTSNPN and SVGIG (reference sequence).

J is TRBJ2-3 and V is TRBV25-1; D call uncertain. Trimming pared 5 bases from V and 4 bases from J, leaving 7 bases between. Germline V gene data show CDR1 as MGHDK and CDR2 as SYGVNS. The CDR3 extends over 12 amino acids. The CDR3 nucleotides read TGTGCCAGCAGTTTGACCCCAGATACGCAGTATTTT. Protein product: CASSLTPDTQYF.

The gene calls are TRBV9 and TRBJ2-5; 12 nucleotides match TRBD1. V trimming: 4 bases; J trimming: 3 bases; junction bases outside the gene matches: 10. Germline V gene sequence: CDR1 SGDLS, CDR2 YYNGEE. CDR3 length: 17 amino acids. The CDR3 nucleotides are TGTGCCAGCAGCCTCGGGACAGGGGGCCTTGAAAAAGAGACCCAGTACTTC. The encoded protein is CASSLGTGGLEKETQYF.

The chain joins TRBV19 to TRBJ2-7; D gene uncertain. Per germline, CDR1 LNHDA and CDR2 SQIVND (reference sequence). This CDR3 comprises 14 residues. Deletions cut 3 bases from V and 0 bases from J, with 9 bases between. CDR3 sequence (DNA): TGTGCCAGTAGTATGGGCCCTAACTCCTACGAGCAGTACTTC. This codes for CASSMGPNSYEQYF.

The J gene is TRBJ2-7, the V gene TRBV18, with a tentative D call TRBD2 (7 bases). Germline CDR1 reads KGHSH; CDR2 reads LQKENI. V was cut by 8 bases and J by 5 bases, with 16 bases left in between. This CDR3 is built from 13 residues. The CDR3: CASLLKGGNEQYF. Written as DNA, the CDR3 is TGTGCCAGCCTCCTCAAGGGGGGGAACGAGCAGTACTTC.

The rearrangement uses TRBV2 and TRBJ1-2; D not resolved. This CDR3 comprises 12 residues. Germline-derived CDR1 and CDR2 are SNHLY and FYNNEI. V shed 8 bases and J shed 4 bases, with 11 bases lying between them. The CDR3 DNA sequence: TGTGCCAGCGAGTACCCGGGCTATGGCTACACCTTC. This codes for CASEYPGYGYTF.

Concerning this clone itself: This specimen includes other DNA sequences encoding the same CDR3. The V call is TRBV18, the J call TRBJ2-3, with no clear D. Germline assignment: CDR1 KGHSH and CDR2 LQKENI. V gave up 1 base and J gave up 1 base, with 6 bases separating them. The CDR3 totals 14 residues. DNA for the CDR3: TGTGCCAGCTCACCACTGGCTCGCACAGATACGCAGTATTTT. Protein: CASSPLARTDTQYF. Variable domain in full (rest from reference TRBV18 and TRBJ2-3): NAGVMQNPRHLVRRRGQEARLRCSPMKGHSHVYWYRQLPEEGLKFMVYLQKENIIDESGMPKERFSAEFPKEGPSILRIQQVVRGDSAAYFCASSPLARTDTQYFGPGTRLTVL.

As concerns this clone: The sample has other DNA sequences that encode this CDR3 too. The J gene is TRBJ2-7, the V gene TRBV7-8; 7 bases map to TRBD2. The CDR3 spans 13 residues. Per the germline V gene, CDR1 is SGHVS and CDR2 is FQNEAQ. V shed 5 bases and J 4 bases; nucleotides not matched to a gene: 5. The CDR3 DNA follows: TGTGCCAGCAGCCCCGGACTAGGTTACGAGCAGTACTTC. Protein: CASSPGLGYEQYF.

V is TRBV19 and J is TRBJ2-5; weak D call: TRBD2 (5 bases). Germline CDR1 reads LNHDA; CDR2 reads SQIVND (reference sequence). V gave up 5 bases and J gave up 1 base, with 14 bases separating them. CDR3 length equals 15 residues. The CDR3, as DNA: TGTGCCAGTAGTCGAGGACTGCCGATCCAAGAGACCCAGTACTTC. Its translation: CASSRGLPIQETQYF.

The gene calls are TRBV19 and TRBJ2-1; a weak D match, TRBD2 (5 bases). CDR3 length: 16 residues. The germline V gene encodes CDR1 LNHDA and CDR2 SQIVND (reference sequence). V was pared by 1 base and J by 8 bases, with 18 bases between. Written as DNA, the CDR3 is TGTGCCAGTAGTATAGGACAAGGAGGCCACGGCTATGAGCAGTTCTTC. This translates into CASSIGQGGHGYEQFF.

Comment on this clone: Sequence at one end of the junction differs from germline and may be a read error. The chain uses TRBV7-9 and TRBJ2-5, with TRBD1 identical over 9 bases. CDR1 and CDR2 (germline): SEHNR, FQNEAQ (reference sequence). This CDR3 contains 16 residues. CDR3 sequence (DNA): TGTGTCAGCAGCCCATCCGGGACAGGGATTTCGGGTACCCAGTACTTC. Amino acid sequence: CVSSPSGTGISGTQYF. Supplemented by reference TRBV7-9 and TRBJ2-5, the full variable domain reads DTGVSQNPRHKITKRGQNVTFRCDPISEHNRLYWYRQTLGQGPEFLTYFQNEAQLEKSRLLSDRFSAERPKGSFSTLEIQRTEQGDSAMYLCVSSPSGTGISGTQYFGPGTRLLVL.

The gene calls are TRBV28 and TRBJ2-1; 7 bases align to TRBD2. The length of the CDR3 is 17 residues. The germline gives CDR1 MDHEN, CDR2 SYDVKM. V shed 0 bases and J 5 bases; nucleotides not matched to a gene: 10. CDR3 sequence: CASSLWASGKTHNEQFF. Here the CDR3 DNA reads TGTGCCAGCAGTTTATGGGCTAGCGGAAAAACCCACAATGAGCAGTTCTTC.

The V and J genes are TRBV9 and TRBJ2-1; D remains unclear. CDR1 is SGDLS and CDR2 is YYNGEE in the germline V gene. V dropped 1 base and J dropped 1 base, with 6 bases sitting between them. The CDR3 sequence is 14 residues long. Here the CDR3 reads CASSVRSSYNEQFF. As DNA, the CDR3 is TGTGCCAGCAGCGTACGAAGTTCCTACAATGAGCAGTTCTTC. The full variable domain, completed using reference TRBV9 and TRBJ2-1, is DSGVTQTPKHLITATGQRVTLRCSPRSGDLSVYWYQQSLDQGLQFLIQYYNGEERAKGNILERFSAQQFPDLHSELNLSSLELGDSALYFCASSVRSSYNEQFFGPGTRLTVL.

For the CDR3, the DNA is TGTGCCAGCACGTTCGAACGAATACAGGAGACCCAGTACTTC. Encoded protein: CASTFERIQETQYF. This rearrangement joins TRBV6-6 to TRBJ2-5; D remains unclear. CDR3 length: 14 residues. V lost 7 bases and J 5 bases, leaving 17 bases between the germline ends. CDR1 MNHNY and CDR2 SVGAGI come from the germline V gene (reference sequence).

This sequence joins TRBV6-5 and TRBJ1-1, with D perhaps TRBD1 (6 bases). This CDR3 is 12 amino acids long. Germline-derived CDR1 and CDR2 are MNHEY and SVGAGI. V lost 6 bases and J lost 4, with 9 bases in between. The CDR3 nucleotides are TGTGCCAGCAGCCGGGGGGCCACTGAAGCTTTCTTT. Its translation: CASSRGATEAFF.

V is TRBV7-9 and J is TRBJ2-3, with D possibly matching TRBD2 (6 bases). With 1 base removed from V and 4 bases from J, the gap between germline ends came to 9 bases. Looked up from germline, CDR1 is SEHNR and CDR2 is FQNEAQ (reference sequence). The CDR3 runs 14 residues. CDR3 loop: CASSLVEGSDTQYF. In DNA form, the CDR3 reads TGTGCCAGCAGCTTAGTGGAGGGATCAGATACGCAGTATTTT.

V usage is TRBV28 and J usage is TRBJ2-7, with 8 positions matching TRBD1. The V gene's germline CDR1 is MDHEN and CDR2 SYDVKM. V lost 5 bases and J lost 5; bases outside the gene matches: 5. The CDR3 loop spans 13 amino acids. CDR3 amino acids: CASSVRGLHEQYF. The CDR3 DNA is TGTGCCAGCAGTGTCAGGGGGCTCCACGAGCAGTACTTC.